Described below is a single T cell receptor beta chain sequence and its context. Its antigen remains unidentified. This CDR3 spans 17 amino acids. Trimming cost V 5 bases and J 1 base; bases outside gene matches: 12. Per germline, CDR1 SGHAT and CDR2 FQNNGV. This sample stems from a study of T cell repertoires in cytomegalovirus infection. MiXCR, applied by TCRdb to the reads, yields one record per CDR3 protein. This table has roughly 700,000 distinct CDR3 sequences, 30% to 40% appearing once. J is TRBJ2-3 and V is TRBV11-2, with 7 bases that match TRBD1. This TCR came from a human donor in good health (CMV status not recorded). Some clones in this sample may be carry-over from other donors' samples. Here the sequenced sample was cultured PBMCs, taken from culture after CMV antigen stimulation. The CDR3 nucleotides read TGTGCCAGCAGCCCTCAATTAGGGGGCCGGGGCACAGATACGCAGTATTTT. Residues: CASSPQLGGRGTDTQYF.